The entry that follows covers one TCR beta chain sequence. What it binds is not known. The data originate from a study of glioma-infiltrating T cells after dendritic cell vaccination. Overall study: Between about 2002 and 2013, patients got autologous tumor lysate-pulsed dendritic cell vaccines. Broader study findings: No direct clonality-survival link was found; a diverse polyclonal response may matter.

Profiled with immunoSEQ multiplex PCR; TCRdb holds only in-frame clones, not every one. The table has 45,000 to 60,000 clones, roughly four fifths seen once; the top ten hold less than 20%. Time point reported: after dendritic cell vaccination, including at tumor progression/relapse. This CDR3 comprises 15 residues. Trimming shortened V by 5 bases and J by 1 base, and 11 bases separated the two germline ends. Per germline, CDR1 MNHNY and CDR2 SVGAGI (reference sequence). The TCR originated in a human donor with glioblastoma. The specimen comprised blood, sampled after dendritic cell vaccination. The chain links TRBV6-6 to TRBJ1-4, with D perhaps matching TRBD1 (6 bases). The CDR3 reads CASSPLGGTNEKLFF. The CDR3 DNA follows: TGTGCCAGCAGTCCGTTAGGGGGAACTAATGAAAAACTGTTTTTT.